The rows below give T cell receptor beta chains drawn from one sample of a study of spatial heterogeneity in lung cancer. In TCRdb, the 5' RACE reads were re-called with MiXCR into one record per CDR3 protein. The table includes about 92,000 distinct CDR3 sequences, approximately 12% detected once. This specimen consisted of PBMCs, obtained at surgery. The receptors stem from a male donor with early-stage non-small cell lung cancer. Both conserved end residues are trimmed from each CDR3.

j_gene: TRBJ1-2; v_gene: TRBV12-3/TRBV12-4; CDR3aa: ASSSGADPPGYGYT
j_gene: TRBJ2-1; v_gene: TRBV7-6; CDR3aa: ASSLDSGRARSYNEQF
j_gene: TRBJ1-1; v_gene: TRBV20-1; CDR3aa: SAPGPISTEAF
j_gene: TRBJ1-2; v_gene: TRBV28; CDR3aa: ASAHSYGYT
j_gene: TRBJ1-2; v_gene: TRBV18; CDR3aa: ASSPLDTGANYGYT
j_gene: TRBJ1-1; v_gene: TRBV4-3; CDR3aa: ASSPLRDATEAF
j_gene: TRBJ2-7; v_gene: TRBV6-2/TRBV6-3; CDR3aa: ASSPRVATYEQY
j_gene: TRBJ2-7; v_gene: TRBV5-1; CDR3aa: ASSPGQGASREQY
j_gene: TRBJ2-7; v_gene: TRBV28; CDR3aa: ASQGSYEQY
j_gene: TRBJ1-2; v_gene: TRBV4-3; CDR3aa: ASSQDSAVNYGYT
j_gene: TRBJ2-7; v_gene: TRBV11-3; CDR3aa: ASSSETSYEQY
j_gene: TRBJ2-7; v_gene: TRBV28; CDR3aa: ASSYGDRDLPYEQY
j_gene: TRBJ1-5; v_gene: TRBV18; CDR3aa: ASSPTEAGQPQH
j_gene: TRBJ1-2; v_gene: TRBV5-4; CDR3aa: ASGQTEIYGYT
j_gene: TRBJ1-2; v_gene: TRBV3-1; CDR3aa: ASSQAQGYGYT
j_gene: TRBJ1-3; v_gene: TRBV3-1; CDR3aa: ASSQVPEGTIY
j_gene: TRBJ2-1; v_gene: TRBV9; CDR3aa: ASSTGLAGEQF
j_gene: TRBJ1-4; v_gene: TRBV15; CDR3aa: ATSRSQGPNEKLF
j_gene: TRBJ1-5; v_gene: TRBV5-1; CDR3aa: ASSLVLTVSNQPQH
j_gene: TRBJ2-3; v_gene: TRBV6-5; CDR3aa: ASSRMTSGGAGDTQY
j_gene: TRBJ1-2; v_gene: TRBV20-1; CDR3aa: SATEDRGNGYT
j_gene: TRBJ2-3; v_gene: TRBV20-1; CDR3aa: SAYRAGKGDTQY
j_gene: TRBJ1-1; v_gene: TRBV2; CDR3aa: ASSKRTGVTEAF
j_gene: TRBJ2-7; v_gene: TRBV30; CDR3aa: AWSVRGAYEQY
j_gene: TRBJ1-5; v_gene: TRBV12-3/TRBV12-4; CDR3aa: ASSPALLSINQPQH
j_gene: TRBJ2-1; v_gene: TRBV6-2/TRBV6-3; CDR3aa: ASSQDGIVQF
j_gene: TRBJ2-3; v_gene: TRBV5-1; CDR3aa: ASSSFILTDTQY
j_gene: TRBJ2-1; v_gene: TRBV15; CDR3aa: ATSPPVPLEGEQF
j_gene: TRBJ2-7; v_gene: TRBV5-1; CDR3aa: ASSLNRGGPYEQY
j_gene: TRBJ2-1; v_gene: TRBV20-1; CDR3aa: SGASGNDEQF
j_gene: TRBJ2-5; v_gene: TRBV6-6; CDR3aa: ASSSVGAPRETQY
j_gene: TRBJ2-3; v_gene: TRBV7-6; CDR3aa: ASSFANYQSTDTQY
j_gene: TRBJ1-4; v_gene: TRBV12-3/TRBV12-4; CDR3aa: ASSLQGAEKLF